The table lists the clone carrying this T cell receptor (beta chain) with a count of one. Germline V gene sequence: CDR1 SGHKS, CDR2 YYEKEE (reference sequence). The V end lost 4 bases, the J end lost 6 bases, and 20 bases lay between the germline ends. The CDR3 runs to 17 residues. Repertoires were generated with immunoSEQ multiplex PCR, while TCRdb's copy carries only in-frame clones and drops some. The sample gives about 39,000 clones, approximately 80% of which show up once; over 8% is in the top ten. The data stem from a study of blood T cell repertoires in COVID-19. Study summary: Some COVID-19 samples were acute and others convalescent; all came from the United States, Italy and Spain. Sources were T cells, B-cell-depleted T cells, or PBMCs; the material itself was cDNA or gDNA.

The clonotype comes from a man in his sixties in a cohort sampled during active COVID-19. J is TRBJ1-6 and V is TRBV5-5, with D possibly being TRBD1 (6 bases). The sequenced material came from peripheral blood. In DNA, the CDR3 is TGTGCCAGCAGCCCCACCCGTCAGGGGACCCCTAATTCACCCCTCCACTTT. This codes for CASSPTRQGTPNSPLHF.